The T cell receptor (beta chain) under discussion was sequenced for a study of blood T cells in healthy people across ages. As concerns this clonotype: Its antigen is undetermined.

Isolating PBMCs gave at least 6 million of these cells per sample. Total RNA extraction produced at least 6 micrograms (per sample) for the study. The CDR3 has 13 residues. Unmatched junction bases numbered 2, after V lost 3 bases and J lost 3 bases. Germline lookup yields CDR1 SGHRS and CDR2 YFSETQ. A second PCR, run for roughly 7 to 11 cycles, used a sample-barcoded 5' primer plus a J-beta primer mix. Every sample gave at least 2.5 million paired-end reads containing CDR3. One entry per CDR3 protein, called by TCRdb with MiXCR from the 5' RACE reads. The sample carries hundreds of thousands of distinct CDR3 sequences, 25% to 30% recorded once. Study-wide points: Strongly correlated with naive T cell percentage was TCR beta diversity.

The sequence came from a woman aged 70 to 79 in good health. The sample consisted of blood. The gene calls are TRBV5-1 and TRBJ2-5, with 7 bases matching TRBD1. The chain's CDR3 is CASSYTGEETQYF. CDR3 nucleotide sequence: TGCGCCAGCAGCTATACAGGGGAAGAGACCCAGTACTTC.